Listed here are 2 T cell receptor beta chains from one sample, sequenced in a study of STAT5B mutations in CD4+ large granular lymphocyte leukemia. Libraries were prepared by immunoSEQ multiplex PCR; TCRdb keeps only in-frame clonotypes and omits some of them. The sample has roughly 30,000 clones, about 88% seen once. The sequenced sample was CD4+ T cells from blood buffy coats. These receptors were obtained from a human donor in good health.

The rearrangement links TRBV7-9 to TRBJ2-1; tentatively, D is TRBD2 (5 bases). The CDR3 covers 15 residues. V was cut by 0 bases and J by 6 bases, with 12 bases left in between. Germline CDR1 SEHNR, CDR2 FQNEAQ (reference sequence). The CDR3 bases are TGTGCCAGCAGCTTAGCCCTAACTAGAAGCAATGAGCAGTTCTTC. Translated: CASSLALTRSNEQFF.

The V and J genes are TRBV30 and TRBJ1-4; TRBD1 might be the D (6 bases). Germline assignment: CDR1 GTSNPN and CDR2 SVGIG (reference sequence). This CDR3 spans 16 amino acids. The V end was cut by 0 bases, the J end by 2 bases, with 13 bases between. In DNA, the CDR3 is TGTGCCTGGAGTGTACGGGGGGCCCTGACTAATGAAAAACTGTTTTTT. Its translation is CAWSVRGALTNEKLFF.